This T cell receptor (beta chain) was recorded in a study of radiotherapy plus CTLA-4 blockade in lung cancer. Study-level results: After radiotherapy and ipilimumab, tumor-derived clones expanded in peripheral blood.

Regarding this clone: What it binds is unknown.

Germline V gene lookup returns CDR1 SEHNR and CDR2 FQNEAQ (reference sequence). This CDR3 comprises 14 residues. V lost 5 bases and J 2 bases, leaving 11 bases between the germline ends. Focal radiation was given together with CTLA-4 blockade (ipilimumab) to patients with chemo-refractory metastatic non-small-cell lung cancer. The table came from immunoSEQ multiplex PCR; TCRdb's copy has only in-frame clones and leaves some out. Seen here are about 98,000 clones, 75% to 85% observed once, and the top ten hold approximately 3.4%. The chain employs TRBV7-9 and TRBJ2-3, with a weak D call TRBD2 (6 bases). The material was peripheral blood, obtained from a patient treated with radiotherapy plus ipilimumab. The TCR was taken from a human donor with non-small cell lung cancer who had a partial response to radiotherapy plus ipilimumab. The CDR3 reads CASSLRLDTDTQYF. CDR3 DNA: TGTGCCAGCAGCCTCCGACTAGACACAGATACGCAGTATTTT.